One and the same sample provided the 10 T cell receptor beta chains below, sequenced in a study of shared clonotypes between healthy human individuals. Profiling relied on immunoSEQ multiplex PCR, and the TCRdb table lists in-frame clones only, not all of them. The table has 2 million to 2.5 million clones, around 95% seen once. Sequenced material: naive CD4+ T cells sorted from blood. Subset: CD45RA+ positively selected. These receptors all come from a man aged 18 to 35 in good health.

This clone has just a few counts. Distinct nucleotide sequences in the sample also encode this CDR3. The chain couples TRBV7-2 to TRBJ1-5, with 7 bases matching TRBD1. In germline, CDR1 is SGHTA, CDR2 FQGNSA. The CDR3 consists of 13 residues. With V trimmed by 0 bases and J by 7 bases, 0 bases remained unmatched. CDR3 residues: CASSLAQGQPQHF. The CDR3, as DNA: TGTGCCAGCAGCTTAGCACAGGGGCAGCCCCAGCATTTT.

This clone was detected once. The chain couples TRBV27 to TRBJ2-3, with 7 bases identical to TRBD1. This CDR3 region has 17 residues. CDR1 and CDR2 from the germline V gene are MNHEY and SMNVEV (reference sequence). The J segment lost 0 bases and the V segment lost 3 bases, leaving 9 bases of the junction unmatched. DNA for the CDR3: TGTGCCAGCAGTTTCCATGCGACAGGGATAAGCACAGATACGCAGTATTTT. Protein: CASSFHATGISTDTQYF.

The chain employs TRBV2 and TRBJ1-5; no clear D. Per germline, CDR1 SNHLY and CDR2 FYNNEI. The CDR3 extends over 17 amino acids. Trimming took 5 bases from V and 0 from J, leaving 17 bases between them. As DNA, the CDR3 is TGTGCCAGCAGTTATTCAGGTCCGGACGTTAGCAATCAGCCCCAGCATTTT. It encodes CASSYSGPDVSNQPQHF.

V usage is TRBV9 and J usage is TRBJ2-1; 10 bases match TRBD2. The germline gives CDR1 SGDLS, CDR2 YYNGEE. V trimming: 2 bases; J trimming: 4 bases; junction bases outside the gene matches: 3. This CDR3 is 15 amino acids long. CDR3 bases: TGTGCCAGCAGCGTGTCTAGCGGGAGATACAATGAGCAGTTCTTC. This encodes CASSVSSGRYNEQFF.

This clone has just one count. This chain connects TRBV6-1 to TRBJ1-2, with D possibly TRBD1 on 5 matching bases. This CDR3 comprises 15 residues. The V end lost 6 bases, the J end lost 3 bases, and 17 bases lay between the germline ends. The germline V gene encodes CDR1 MNHNS and CDR2 SASEGT. CDR3 DNA sequence: TGTGCCAGCAGGCGAGGGGCCCAAGGCGACTATGGCTACACCTTC. Translated: CASRRGAQGDYGYTF.

The count of this clone is one. The chain uses TRBV6-6 and TRBJ1-2, with D maybe TRBD1 (5 bases). The CDR3 runs to 12 residues. The germline gives CDR1 MNHNY, CDR2 SVGAGI (reference sequence). Trimming stripped 7 bases from V and 4 bases from J, with 10 bases between. The CDR3 coding sequence is TGTGCCAGCACCGGGGGGAGCTATGGCTACACCTTC. This gives the protein CASTGGSYGYTF.

V is TRBV9 and J is TRBJ2-1, with 14 bases fitting TRBD2. V trimming: 3 bases; J trimming: 4 bases; junction bases outside the gene matches: 9. The germline V gene has CDR1 SGDLS and CDR2 YYNGEE. The CDR3 has 18 amino acids. The CDR3 is CASSAPGTSGGIYNEQFF. The CDR3 DNA sequence: TGTGCCAGCAGCGCCCCCGGGACTAGCGGGGGCATTTACAATGAGCAGTTCTTC.

V usage is TRBV19 and J usage is TRBJ1-3; 9 bases are shared with TRBD1. The V segment lost 4 bases and the J segment 5 bases; nucleotides outside the gene matches: 6. The CDR3 runs 15 residues. The germline gives CDR1 LNHDA, CDR2 SQIVND (reference sequence). The CDR3 nucleotides are TGTGCCAGTAGTAGCGGACAGGGGAAGAGAAACACCATATATTTT. Its translation is CASSSGQGKRNTIYF.

J is TRBJ2-5 and V is TRBV30; weak D call: TRBD1 (5 bases). Trimming took off 4 bases at V and 5 bases at J, with 14 bases between the two ends. The V gene's germline CDR1 is GTSNPN and CDR2 SVGIG (reference sequence). The CDR3 has 13 amino acids. The CDR3 spells CAWKIREWETQYF. As DNA, the CDR3 is TGTGCCTGGAAAATCAGGGAATGGGAGACCCAGTACTTC.

The gene calls are TRBV10-3 and TRBJ2-3; TRBD2 matches 14 bases. After removal of 4 bases from V and 1 base from J, the junction contained 7 bases not matched to a gene. The CDR3 is 18 amino acids. The germline CDR1 and CDR2 sequences are ENHRY and SYGVKD. The CDR3 sequence: CAISGLAGGGIGTDTQYF. CDR3 nucleotides: TGTGCCATCAGTGGACTAGCGGGAGGGGGCATTGGCACAGATACGCAGTATTTT.